This T cell receptor (beta chain) was identified during a study of shared clonotypes between healthy human individuals. Generated by immunoSEQ multiplex PCR, the TCRdb table keeps only in-frame clones and is missing some. The table records about 2.2 million clones, just over 90% of them present only once. CD8 cells classed as naive were CD45RO-negative and positively selected for CCR7, excluding terminally differentiated effector memory CD45RA+ cells. The source is a man between 18 and 35 years old in good health. Some clones in this sample may be carry-over from other donors' samples. Specimen: naive CD8+ T cells from PBMCs.

The chain's CDR3 is CASTKNPGPGYNEQFF. The CDR3 DNA sequence: TGTGCCAGCACTAAAAATCCTGGGCCGGGGTACAATGAGCAGTTCTTC. The chain recombines TRBV9 with TRBJ2-1; D possibly corresponds to TRBD2 (5 bases). In germline, CDR1 is SGDLS, CDR2 YYNGEE. The V gene lost 6 bases and the J gene lost 4 bases, with 20 bases spanning the gap. The CDR3 covers 16 residues.